The 17 T cell receptor beta chains presented below share a single source sample, sequenced in a study of CD8 T cells in ankylosing spondylitis. Via MiXCR, TCRdb re-called the 5' RACE reads, giving one row per CDR3 protein. The sample yields around 230,000 distinct CDR3 sequences, approximately 7.6% seen once. Specimen: blood, either unsorted or a sorted T cell fraction (not recorded which). These receptors were obtained from a female donor with ankylosing spondylitis or in good health (not recorded which).

This clonotype was recorded many times. The chain is built from TRBV7-8 and TRBJ2-1; D is perhaps TRBD2 (6 bases). From germline, CDR1 is SGHVS and CDR2 FQNEAQ. The CDR3 consists of 17 residues. The V end lost 1 base, the J end lost 4 bases, and 17 bases lay between the germline ends. Written as DNA, the CDR3 is TGTGCCAGCAGCTTAGGAGGCCTAGCTAGCGCATACAATGAGCAGTTCTTC. Its translation: CASSLGGLASAYNEQFF. Variable domain in full (rest from reference TRBV7-8 and TRBJ2-1): GAGVSQSPRYKVAKRGQDVALRCDPISGHVSLFWYQQALGQGPEFLTYFQNEAQLDKSGLPSDRFFAERPEGSVSTLKIQRTQQEDSAVYLCASSLGGLASAYNEQFFGPGTRLTVL.

At least ten counts were recorded for this clonotype. The chain has TRBV6-2 or TRBV6-3 and TRBJ2-7, with 8 bases matching TRBD2. The V gene end was trimmed by 2 bases and the J gene end by 2 bases; junction bases not matched to a gene: 11. The CDR3 sequence is 17 residues long. Germline V lookup: CDR1 MNHEY, CDR2 SVGEGT. The CDR3 loop is CASSYAPGAGETYEQYF. The DNA of the CDR3 is TGTGCCAGCAGTTACGCCCCAGGAGCGGGAGAGACCTACGAGCAGTACTTC.

This clonotype has at least ten counts. This chain uses TRBV6-1 with TRBJ2-3; maybe TRBD1 (6 bases). CDR3 length equals 13 residues. Germline V gene data show CDR1 as MNHNS and CDR2 as SASEGT. V lost 5 bases and J 5 bases, leaving 11 bases between the germline ends. The CDR3 sequence is CASSRTDRDTQYF. The CDR3 bases are TGTGCCAGCAGTCGTACGGACAGAGATACGCAGTATTTT.

This clonotype was detected ten times or more. The gene calls are TRBV20-1 and TRBJ2-5, with 9 bases fitting TRBD1. This CDR3 is 14 amino acids long. Germline trimming cut 5 bases from V and 3 bases from J; bases unmatched to any gene: 7. In germline, CDR1 is DFQATT, CDR2 SNEGSKA (reference sequence). The CDR3 region is CSASYRTGEETQYF. CDR3 nucleotides: TGCAGTGCTTCTTATCGGACAGGGGAAGAGACCCAGTACTTC.

The chain uses TRBV3-1 and TRBJ1-4; D is unclear. Germline values: CDR1 LGHDT, CDR2 YNNKEL (reference sequence). Trimming took 6 bases from V and 6 from J, leaving 11 bases between them. The length of the CDR3 is 13 residues. DNA of the CDR3: TGTGCCAGCAGACTTTGGTTTGATGAAAAACTGTTTTTT. As protein: CASRLWFDEKLFF.

This clonotype has a count of ten or more. This chain uses TRBV7-6 with TRBJ1-1; D gene uncertain. V was cut by 1 base and J by 0 bases, with 6 bases left in between. The CDR3 is made up of 14 amino acids. In germline, CDR1 is SGHVS, CDR2 FNYEAQ. This chain's CDR3 is CASSLVGVNTEAFF. The CDR3 bases are TGTGCCAGCAGCTTAGTCGGCGTGAACACTGAAGCTTTCTTT. The variable domain in full, with the rest retrieved from reference TRBV7-6 and TRBJ1-1, is GAGVSQSPRYKVTKRGQDVALRCDPISGHVSLYWYRQALGQGPEFLTYFNYEAQQDKSGLPNDRFSAERPEGSISTLTIQRTEQRDSAMYRCASSLVGVNTEAFFGQGTRLTVV.

This clonotype was recorded many times. The chain couples TRBV18 to TRBJ1-2; a possible D gene is TRBD1 (6 bases). The V gene's germline CDR1 is KGHSH and CDR2 LQKENI. The CDR3 is 13 residues long. V was cut by 5 bases and J by 8 bases, with 15 bases left in between. CDR3 in amino acids: CASSSQQGNGYTF. CDR3 coding DNA: TGTGCCAGCTCATCGCAGCAGGGGAACGGCTACACCTTC.

In its sample, this clonotype was seen many times. The chain uses TRBV5-1 and TRBJ1-2; TRBD1 aligns across 7 bases. This CDR3 has 13 residues. V lost 5 bases and J lost 4; bases outside the gene matches: 5. Germline V CDR1 and CDR2: SGHRS, YFSETQ. The CDR3 region has the DNA TGCGCCAGCAGAGCGCGGGACAGCTATGGCTACACCTTC. Amino acid sequence: CASRARDSYGYTF. The full variable domain, rest sourced from reference TRBV5-1 and TRBJ1-2, is KAGVTQTPRYLIKTRGQQVTLSCSPISGHRSVSWYQQTPGQGLQFLFEYFSETQRNKGNFPGRFSGRQFSNSRSEMNVSTLELGDSALYLCASRARDSYGYTFGSGTRLTVV.

This clonotype was recorded many times. V gene TRBV18 combines with J gene TRBJ1-5; weak D call: TRBD1 (6 bases). Deletions cut 5 bases from V and 3 bases from J, with 14 bases between. This CDR3 has 15 residues. From germline, CDR1 is KGHSH and CDR2 LQKENI. The CDR3 sequence is CASSTSQGINQPQHF. The CDR3 DNA sequence: TGTGCCAGCTCAACTTCTCAGGGGATCAATCAGCCCCAGCATTTT.

This clonotype showed up many times. The chain joins TRBV29-1 to TRBJ2-7; unclear D gene. This CDR3 region has 10 residues. Looked up from germline, CDR1 is SQVTM and CDR2 is ANQGSEA. Trimming took 5 bases from V and 7 from J, leaving 9 bases between them. CDR3 sequence reads: CSVIFSEQYF. The CDR3 coding sequence is TGCAGCGTTATATTCAGTGAGCAGTACTTC.

This clonotype was counted many times. The CDR3 coding sequence is TGTGCCAGCAGCTACGCCTTGCGGGAGGGCCGTAACGAGACCCAGTACTTC. It yields the protein CASSYALREGRNETQYF. V gene TRBV11-2 combines with J gene TRBJ2-5; the match to TRBD2 covers 9 bases. The J segment lost 5 bases and the V segment lost 4 bases, leaving 14 bases of the junction unmatched. The CDR3 sequence is 17 residues long. Germline V CDR1 and CDR2: SGHAT, FQNNGV. Full variable domain (remainder filled in from reference TRBV11-2 and TRBJ2-5): EAGVAQSPRYKIIEKRQSVAFWCNPISGHATLYWYQQILGQGPKLLIQFQNNGVVDDSQLPKDRFSAERLKGVDSTLKIQPAKLEDSAVYLCASSYALREGRNETQYFGPGTRLLVL.

This clonotype was recorded many times. The gene calls are TRBV10-2 and TRBJ1-1; D call uncertain. This CDR3 has 12 amino acids. Trimming removed 8 bases from V and 0 bases from J, with 7 bases in between. Germline-derived CDR1 and CDR2 are WSHSY and SAAADI. Here the CDR3 DNA reads TGCGCCAGCGGCCAGATGAACACTGAAGCTTTCTTT. It specifies CASGQMNTEAFF.

Turning to this clonotype: A much larger clone differs from this one at a single base, so this may be a read error. The J gene is TRBJ1-2, the V gene TRBV29-1; D possibly corresponds to TRBD1 (6 bases). CDR3 length: 12 residues. Between the trimmed V and J ends, which lost 6 bases and 10 bases, there was a span of 18 bases. The germline gives CDR1 SQVTM, CDR2 ANQGSEA. DNA of the CDR3: TGCAGCGTAGGGGGATCCGACCGTGACTACACCTTC. This sequence encodes CSVGGSDRDYTF.

This clonotype occurred a few times. V and J are TRBV9 and TRBJ2-2; TRBD1 aligns across 8 bases. Germline values: CDR1 SGDLS, CDR2 YYNGEE. Trimming removed 3 bases from V and 3 bases from J; junction bases left unmatched: 10. The CDR3 is made up of 17 amino acids. Here the CDR3 reads CASSATGEDYDTGELFF. In DNA form, the CDR3 reads TGTGCCAGCAGCGCGACAGGGGAGGATTATGACACCGGGGAGCTGTTTTTT. Supplemented by reference TRBV9 and TRBJ2-2, the full variable domain reads DSGVTQTPKHLITATGQRVTLRCSPRSGDLSVYWYQQSLDQGLQFLIQYYNGEERAKGNILERFSAQQFPDLHSELNLSSLELGDSALYFCASSATGEDYDTGELFFGEGSRLTVL.

This chain connects TRBV20-1 to TRBJ2-1; 7 bases line up with TRBD1. The junction had 13 bases not matched to a gene; V was cut back by 7 bases and J by 10 bases. Per the germline V gene, CDR1 is DFQATT and CDR2 is SNEGSKA (reference sequence). The CDR3 is 13 amino acids. The DNA for the CDR3 is TGCAGTGACCTCCGGCGTCAGGGGGAGGAGCAGTTCTTC. It translates to CSDLRRQGEEQFF.

This clonotype occurred a few times. The rearrangement links TRBV11-2 to TRBJ2-1, with D perhaps TRBD1 (6 bases). The V end lost 5 bases, the J end lost 0 bases, and 11 bases lay between the germline ends. Germline CDR1 reads SGHAT; CDR2 reads FQNNGV. The CDR3 length is 15 residues. For the CDR3, the DNA is TGTGCCAGCAGCGGGGGCCTTAGCTCCTACAATGAGCAGTTCTTC. Its translation: CASSGGLSSYNEQFF.

There are many counts of this clonotype. V usage is TRBV6-1 and J usage is TRBJ1-2; D is ambiguous. The CDR3 extends over 13 amino acids. Germline values: CDR1 MNHNS, CDR2 SASEGT. Trimming stripped 6 bases from V and 6 bases from J, with 14 bases between. In DNA form, the CDR3 reads TGTGCCAGCAGCGACCACATGGAACATGGCTACACCTTC. Its protein product is CASSDHMEHGYTF.